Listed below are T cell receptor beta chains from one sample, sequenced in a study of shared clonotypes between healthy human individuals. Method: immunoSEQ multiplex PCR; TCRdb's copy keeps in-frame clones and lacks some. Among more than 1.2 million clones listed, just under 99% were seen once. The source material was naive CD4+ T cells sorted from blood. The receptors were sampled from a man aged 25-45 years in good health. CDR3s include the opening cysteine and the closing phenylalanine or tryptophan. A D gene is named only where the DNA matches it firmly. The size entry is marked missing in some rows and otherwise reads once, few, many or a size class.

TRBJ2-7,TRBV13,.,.,CASSPTPGFYEQYF,TGTGCCAGCAGCCCTACCCCGGGGTTCTACGAGCAGTACTTC
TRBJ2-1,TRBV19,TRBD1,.,CASSIDNRGQFF,TGTGCCAGTAGTATAGATAACAGGGGGCAGTTCTTC
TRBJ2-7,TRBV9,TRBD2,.,CASSAYPGGDPYEQYF,TGTGCCAGCAGCGCTTACCCCGGGGGGGACCCCTACGAGCAGTACTTC
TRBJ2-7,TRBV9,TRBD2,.,CASSVTSDSYEQYF,TGTGCCAGCAGCGTTACTAGCGATTCCTACGAGCAGTACTTC
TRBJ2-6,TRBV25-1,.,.,CASCGSGANVLTF,TGTGCCAGCTGCGGATCTGGGGCCAACGTCCTGACTTTC
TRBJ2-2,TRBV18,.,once,CASSYVVTNTGELFF,TGTGCCAGCTCATACGTGGTTACGAACACCGGGGAGCTGTTTTTT
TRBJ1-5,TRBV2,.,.,CASSRGNQPQHF,TGTGCCAGCAGTCGGGGCAATCAGCCCCAGCATTTT
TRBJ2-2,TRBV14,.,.,CASSHSGAGTGELFF,TGTGCCAGCAGCCACTCGGGGGCCGGCACCGGGGAGCTGTTTTTT
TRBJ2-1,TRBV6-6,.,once,CASWDNRAVTYNEQFF,TGTGCCAGCTGGGACAACAGGGCGGTGACCTACAATGAGCAGTTCTTC
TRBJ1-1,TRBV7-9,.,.,CASSQRAGTVNTEAFF,TGTGCCAGCAGCCAACGTGCCGGGACGGTGAACACTGAAGCTTTCTTT
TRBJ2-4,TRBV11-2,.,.,CASSILAAPNIQYF,TGTGCCAGCAGCATCTTAGCGGCCCCAAACATTCAGTACTTC
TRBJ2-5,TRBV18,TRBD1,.,CASSTDRGAQETQYF,TGTGCCAGCTCCACCGACAGGGGGGCGCAAGAGACCCAGTACTTC
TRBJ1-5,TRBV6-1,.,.,CASSEVRGPQHF,TGTGCCAGCAGTGAAGTTAGGGGGCCCCAGCATTTT
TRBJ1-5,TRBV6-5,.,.,CASSYSRGGGQPQHF,TGTGCCAGCAGTTACTCTCGGGGAGGTGGTCAGCCCCAGCATTTT
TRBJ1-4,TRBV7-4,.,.,CASSLVVEATNEKLFF,TGTGCCAGCAGCTTGGTCGTCGAAGCGACTAATGAAAAACTGTTTTTT
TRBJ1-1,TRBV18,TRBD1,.,CASSPHRTGQNTEAFF,TGTGCCAGCTCACCACACCGGACAGGGCAGAACACTGAAGCTTTCTTT
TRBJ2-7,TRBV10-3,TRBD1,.,CAISDLQGSSYEQYF,TGTGCCATCAGTGATTTACAGGGGAGCTCCTACGAGCAGTACTTC
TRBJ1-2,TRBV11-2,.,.,CASSSGPPGHYGYTF,TGTGCCAGCAGCTCAGGGCCGCCGGGCCACTATGGCTACACCTTC
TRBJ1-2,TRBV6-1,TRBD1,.,CASSVGQGVNYGYTF,TGTGCCAGCAGTGTCGGACAGGGGGTAAACTATGGCTACACCTTC
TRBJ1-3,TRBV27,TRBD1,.,CASSFQGAGGNTIYF,TGTGCCAGCAGTTTCCAGGGGGCCGGTGGAAACACCATATATTTT
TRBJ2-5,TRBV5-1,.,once,CASSRQVGGIDQETQYF,TGCGCCAGCAGCCGTCAGGTGGGTGGGATCGACCAAGAGACCCAGTACTTC
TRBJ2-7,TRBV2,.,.,CASSATGYEQYF,TGTGCCAGCAGTGCCACGGGGTACGAGCAGTACTTC
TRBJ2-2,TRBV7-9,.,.,CASSLRLGPIRETVELFF,TGTGCCAGCAGCTTAAGACTTGGGCCGATCAGGGAAACCGTGGAGCTGTTTTTT
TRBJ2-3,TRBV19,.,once,CASSIDRSAPQYF,TGTGCCAGTAGTATAGATCGGAGCGCTCCGCAGTATTTT
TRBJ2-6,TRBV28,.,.,CASGANVLTF,TGTGCCTCTGGGGCCAACGTCCTGACTTTC
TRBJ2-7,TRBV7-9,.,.,CASSLTASYEQYF,TGTGCCAGCAGCTTAACGGCTTCCTACGAGCAGTACTTC
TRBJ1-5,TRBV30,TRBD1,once,CAWNRGLDQPQHF,TGTGCCTGGAACAGGGGGCTCGATCAGCCCCAGCATTTT
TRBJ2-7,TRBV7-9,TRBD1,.,CASSNRGWEQYF,TGTGCCAGCAGCAACAGGGGATGGGAGCAGTACTTC
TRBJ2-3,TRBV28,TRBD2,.,CASRLAGGATDTQYF,TGTGCCAGCCGACTAGCGGGAGGTGCCACAGATACGCAGTATTTT
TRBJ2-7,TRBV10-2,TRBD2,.,CASSLAGGPYEQYF,TGCGCCAGCAGTTTAGCGGGAGGGCCCTACGAGCAGTACTTC
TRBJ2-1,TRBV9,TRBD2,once,CASSVLAGNRYNEQFF,TGTGCCAGCAGCGTCCTAGCGGGAAACCGTTACAATGAGCAGTTCTTC
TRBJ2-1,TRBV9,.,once,CASSVAGGGSAGEQFF,TGTGCCAGCAGCGTAGCTGGGGGCGGGAGTGCCGGTGAGCAGTTCTTC
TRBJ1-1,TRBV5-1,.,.,CASSPEVGKGAFF,TGCGCCAGCAGCCCTGAGGTGGGTAAGGGCGCTTTCTTT
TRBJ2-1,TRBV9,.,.,CASSVRADYIDEQFF,TGTGCCAGCAGCGTAAGGGCGGATTACATCGATGAGCAGTTCTTC
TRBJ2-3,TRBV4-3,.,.,CASSQEGASTQYF,TGCGCCAGCAGCCAAGAAGGCGCCAGTACGCAGTATTTT
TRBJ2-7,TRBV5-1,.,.,CASSWGGTVNEQYF,TGCGCCAGCAGCTGGGGGGGCACAGTCAACGAGCAGTACTTC
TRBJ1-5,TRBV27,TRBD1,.,CASKGTGETQPQHF,TGTGCCAGCAAAGGGACAGGGGAGACGCAGCCCCAGCATTTT
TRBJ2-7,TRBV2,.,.,CASLRDGGVSKQYF,TGTGCCAGCCTTCGGGATGGAGGTGTAAGTAAGCAGTACTTC
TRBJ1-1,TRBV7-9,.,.,CASSLSVLNTEAFF,TGTGCCAGCAGCTTATCGGTACTGAACACTGAAGCTTTCTTT
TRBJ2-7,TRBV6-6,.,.,CASRGGAYEQYF,TGTGCCAGCAGGGGTGGCGCCTACGAGCAGTACTTC
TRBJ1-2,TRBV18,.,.,CASSQSLKGRAQGGYTF,TGTGCCAGCTCACAGTCCCTCAAAGGTCGGGCGCAGGGTGGCTACACCTTC
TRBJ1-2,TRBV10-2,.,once,CASSESTHGYTF,TGCGCCAGCAGTGAGTCGACGCATGGCTACACCTTC
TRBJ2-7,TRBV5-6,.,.,CATAGQPTGRPSEQYF,TGTGCCACCGCGGGACAGCCAACGGGTAGGCCCTCCGAGCAGTACTTC
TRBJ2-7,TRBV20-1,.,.,CSANWRYEQYF,TGCAGTGCCAATTGGAGATACGAGCAGTACTTC
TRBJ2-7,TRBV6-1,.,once,CATEKNYEQYF,TGTGCCACGGAAAAAAACTACGAGCAGTACTTC
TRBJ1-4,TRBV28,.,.,CASSFLETGGEKLFF,.